This T cell receptor (beta chain) is drawn from a study of blood T cells in healthy people across ages (dated by TCRdb to about 2015). For the study in its entirety: Template switching captured roughly one uniquely barcoded TCR beta cDNA molecule per two T cells in model experiments. The study measured age-related changes in TCR beta repertoire diversity using deep sequencing normalized with unique cDNA molecular identifiers. The donors were divided into four age groups: young (average around 15 years), middle-aged (approximately 39), aged (about 56) and long-lived (82). Two additional independent replicas of 1 million unique cDNA reads from the same blood draw were analyzed for two donors (one aged 18 to 29 and one aged 80 or older).

The library was made by 5' RACE. The sample was run on an Illumina HiSeq 2500. A second PCR of about 7 to 12 cycles was run with a J-beta primer mix and a sample-barcoded 5' primer. A unique molecular identifier was introduced onto each TCR beta cDNA molecule by a template-switch 5' adaptor carrying 12 random nucleotides. Each sample yielded at least 2.5 million CDR3-containing paired-end reads. First-strand cDNA was synthesized from all RNA with the Mint cDNA synthesis kit, primed by a TRBC-specific oligonucleotide. After uracil-DNA glycosylase treatment, a first 18-cycle PCR used universal primers M1SS and BC2_uni_R on all cDNA. Per the source publication's procedure: For normalization, 1 million high-quality reads were randomly selected from each sample, with every read carrying a distinct molecular identifier. Reads with shared molecular identifiers were discarded instead of being binned into consensus sequences. MiTCR, set to a Q25 quality threshold and the strictest error-elimination algorithm, was used for CDR3 identification, clonotype clustering and error correction. Lower-bound total TCR beta diversity was estimated with a nonparametric unseen species model using Euler transformation. TCRdb reprocessing: public reads trimmed at Q25 with fastp, clones called with MiXCR, in-frame beta chains kept. Each entry merges the rows of one CDR3 protein and shows their most common DNA and genes. The V and J calls and clone size are TCRdb's, not the authors'. The sample contains 800,000 or so distinct CDR3 sequences, 20% to 30% of them found a single time. Roughly 3.5% of the sample goes to the ten largest clones.

From V the trimming removes 2 bases and from J it removes 5 bases, while the gene matches leave 5 bases of the junction unaccounted for. From the germline V gene, CDR1 is SGHTA and CDR2 is FQGNSA. The cysteine opens and the phenylalanine closes a CDR3 of 14 amino acids. Left in the record is the CDR3 DNA by itself, 42 bases read in frame from the first base. With regard to this clonotype: This clone's antigen is unknown. Qualities for individual bases were not recorded, and no much larger clone is one base off.

The donors were about 40 Caucasian individuals from Russia, aged roughly 6 to 100 years, who were systemically healthy. Each donor gave 8 to 10 milliliters of peripheral blood, collected into EDTA-treated Vacutainer tubes. PBMCs were isolated by Ficoll-Paque density-gradient centrifugation, with at least 6 million obtained per sample. Total RNA was extracted from PBMCs with Trizol reagent, with at least 6 micrograms obtained per sample. The percentages of naive CD45RAhigh/CD27high T cells were determined by flow cytometry on a PBMC aliquot from every donor. The full study reports these points: As age increased, observed TCR beta diversity per million T cells dropped in a roughly linear way, and a significant reduction was already evident by age around 41. Compared with the aged group, the long-lived group had more naive CD4+ T cells, fewer expanded clones and increased TCR diversity, a pattern suggesting age selection. Because donor CMV infection status was unknown, age-related changes in expanded clonotypes were potentially confounded. Estimates of total diversity based on one million sequenced T cells were considered lower bounds and underestimates. A strong correlation was found between observed TCR beta diversity and the percentage of naive T cells measured by flow cytometry. Conclusive comparison of naive and antigen-experienced compartments was prevented by the profiling of bulk unsorted PBMCs.

This sample was shared with a second study, whose subject was T cells of mothers and their children. The second paper states: The donors were nine systemically healthy Caucasian individuals, made up of three mothers and their six children. cDNA synthesis consumed the entire amount of extracted RNA, loaded at 1.5 ug RNA in each 15 ul reaction. Sample barcodes and 2-4 random nucleotides were added via the M1S primer in the second PCR. Over 8.5 million TCR beta CDR3 reads were obtained for each mother, and some 3.1 million reads were obtained for each child. In both related and unrelated pairs, thymic selection shapes the output of TCR recombination in a similar way, with inherited differences having only a minor effect. Normalized repertoire overlap in related mother-child pairs was always slightly higher than in unrelated mother-child pairs, but the difference was never significant. Persistent microchimeric T cell clones were not detected, at a sensitivity of approximately 100 clones per million clonotypes. In the study, deep NGS was used to compare the TCR beta repertoires of mothers and children, and features distinguishing related mother-child pairs from unrelated individuals were sought. Mothers averaged about 37 +/- 4 years of age and children averaged around 10 +/- 4 years. After adapter ligation was performed with NEBNext reagents, the libraries were sequenced on an Illumina HiSeq 2000 with 100+100 nt paired-end reads. To avoid cross-contamination, the mother libraries and the child libraries were prepared a month apart and sequenced in separate runs. For each donor, somewhere between roughly 450,000 and 2,000,000 distinct TCR beta clonotypes were identified. Naive TCR beta clonotypes were estimated from low-frequency clonotypes matched to each donor's FACS-determined naive share, without sorting.

In this chain, TRBV7-2 is recombined with TRBJ2-5; 7 bases in the junction line up with TRBD2. The TCR was taken from a boy aged 5-17 years in good health. Sequenced input: blood. CDR3 protein: CASSLTRGGETQYF. The nucleotide sequence reads TGTGCCAGCAGCTTAACGCGGGGAGGGGAGACCCAGTACTTC.